These T cell receptor beta chains were read from a single sample in a study of blood T cell repertoires in COVID-19. The data were produced by immunoSEQ multiplex PCR, yet TCRdb's version contains in-frame clones alone and is incomplete. The table lists about 78,000 clones, approximately 90% of them singletons. The specimen was peripheral blood. Receptor source: an elderly woman with acute or convalescent COVID-19. Both conserved end residues are part of each CDR3. Each record gives: V gene, CDR3 protein.

v_gene: TRBV28; CDR3aa: CATKGGDNQPQHF
v_gene: TRBV20-1; CDR3aa: CSASPDSGNTIYF
v_gene: TRBV28; CDR3aa: CASSSGQTGNQPQHF
v_gene: TRBV5-5; CDR3aa: CASSMTGDNQPQHF
v_gene: TRBV6-2/TRBV6-3; CDR3aa: CASSWQGLHEQYF
v_gene: TRBV2; CDR3aa: CASSGGGANQPQHF
v_gene: TRBV9; CDR3aa: CASSVGGQGELYGYTF
v_gene: TRBV18; CDR3aa: CASTPGTRNEQFF
v_gene: TRBV5-6; CDR3aa: CASGVGTGEYF
v_gene: TRBV3-1/TRBV3-2; CDR3aa: CASSQEEGRPLTGNTIYF
v_gene: TRBV12-3/TRBV12-4; CDR3aa: CASSFSRTDTQYF
v_gene: TRBV9; CDR3aa: CASSLGSNSPLHF
v_gene: TRBV28; CDR3aa: CASSWTSGRGTGELFF
v_gene: TRBV7-9; CDR3aa: CASSLSGSSYEQYF
v_gene: TRBV4-1; CDR3aa: CASSQGRGGPTDTQYF
v_gene: TRBV4-3; CDR3aa: CASSQGRIRGQETQYF
v_gene: TRBV18; CDR3aa: CASSQGLAGVMNEQFF
v_gene: TRBV12-3/TRBV12-4; CDR3aa: CASSLERNTEAFF
v_gene: TRBV7-9; CDR3aa: CASSLASGGGGDNEQFF
v_gene: TRBV11-2; CDR3aa: CASSLGGFSTDTQYF
v_gene: TRBV18; CDR3aa: CASSLAGGDNEQFF
v_gene: TRBV3-1/TRBV3-2; CDR3aa: CASSRRGGVRLSNYYNEQFF